The entry below describes one T cell receptor (beta chain). Antigen specificity is unknown. These data are taken from a study of memory CD4+ T cells and cytomegalovirus serostatus. The sort gate was single viable CD3+CD4+CD8-CD45RO+ cells for memory CD4+ T cells. The ends were cut back, 0 bases at V and 7 bases at J, with 12 bases in the middle. Germline assignment: CDR1 MGHRA and CDR2 YSYEKL. CDR3 length: 15 amino acids. TCRdb keeps only in-frame clones here, not all; method: immunoSEQ multiplex PCR. The sample consists of 55,000 to 65,000 clones, about three quarters of them appearing once. General study points: Of under 200 reported CMV TCRbeta sequences, 65 to 85 were found in memory CD4+ repertoires.

Specimen: memory CD4+ T cells from blood. The chain recombines TRBV4-1 with TRBJ2-2; D gene unclear. This sequence originates from an adult in good health and CMV-seronegative. The CDR3 is CASSQDAAYNGELFF. The CDR3 nucleotides read TGCGCCAGCAGCCAAGACGCGGCTTACAACGGGGAGCTGTTTTTT.